A single T cell receptor (beta chain) is shown here with its context. This specimen belongs to a study of T cells after yellow fever vaccination. Study at large: Fractions containing few cells were prepared with SMART-Seq v4 Ultra Low Input.

Germline trimming cut 3 bases from V and 0 bases from J; bases unmatched to any gene: 4. CDR3 length equals 14 residues. Germline values: CDR1 GTSNPN, CDR2 SVGIG (reference sequence). MiXCR, run by TCRdb on the 5' RACE reads, gives a single entry per CDR3 protein. This table holds just under 600,000 distinct CDR3 sequences, approximately 15% found once. This receptor was obtained from a man aged 25 to 40 who received the YFV17D yellow fever vaccine. Sequenced material: PBMCs, taken on the day of the yellow fever booster vaccination. The rearrangement uses TRBV30 and TRBJ2-5; the match to TRBD2 covers 7 bases. The CDR3 nucleotides read TGTGCCTGGAGGCCTCTAGCGGACCAAGAGACCCAGTACTTC. Translated, it gives CAWRPLADQETQYF.